The rows below give T cell receptor beta chains drawn from one sample of a study of cytomegalovirus exposure and HLA in healthy donors. The repertoire was sequenced with immunoSEQ multiplex PCR; TCRdb's copy has only in-frame clones and lacks some. The sample has about 120,000 clones, about 8.6% seen once. Sequences were obtained from PBMCs. The receptors were gathered from a woman between 35 and 50 years old in good health and CMV-seropositive. Each CDR3 is given with its conserved first and last residue. Fields, in order: D gene, J gene, clone size, V gene, CDR3 DNA, CDR3 protein. A D gene is named only where the DNA matches it firmly. Expanded clones are given a class, and other clones once, few, many or no size at all.

d_call: .
j_call: TRBJ1-6
clone_size: few
v_call: TRBV2
cdr3_nt: TGTGCCAGCAGTGAACGGTTTGGTGGACTCAGAGGGAATTCACCCCTCCACTTT
cdr3_aa: CASSERFGGLRGNSPLHF

d_call: .
j_call: TRBJ1-2
clone_size: .
v_call: TRBV5-1
cdr3_nt: TGCGCCAGCAGCTTGGGACAGCACTATGGCTACACCTTC
cdr3_aa: CASSLGQHYGYTF

d_call: .
j_call: TRBJ2-7
clone_size: .
v_call: TRBV27
cdr3_nt: TGTGCCAGCAGTTTGGCGACAGGAGCCTACGAGCAGTACTTC
cdr3_aa: CASSLATGAYEQYF

d_call: .
j_call: TRBJ1-4
clone_size: .
v_call: TRBV19
cdr3_nt: TGTGCCAGTAGTAAGCGGAAGGAAAAACTGTTTTTT
cdr3_aa: CASSKRKEKLFF

d_call: .
j_call: TRBJ2-1
clone_size: .
v_call: TRBV6-1
cdr3_nt: TGTGCCAGCAGTGAAAACCGGGCAGGGGTTAATGAGCAGTTCTTC
cdr3_aa: CASSENRAGVNEQFF

d_call: TRBD1
j_call: TRBJ1-2
clone_size: few
v_call: TRBV28
cdr3_nt: TGTGCCAGCAGTTGGGGCTCACAGGGGTCTAACTATGGCTACACCTTC
cdr3_aa: CASSWGSQGSNYGYTF

d_call: TRBD1
j_call: TRBJ1-5
clone_size: few
v_call: TRBV6-4
cdr3_nt: TGTGCCAGCAGTCCCGGGACAGGGGACAATCAGCCCCAGCATTTT
cdr3_aa: CASSPGTGDNQPQHF

d_call: .
j_call: TRBJ2-5
clone_size: .
v_call: TRBV4-1
cdr3_nt: TGCGCCAGCAGCCAAGTTCAGGAATCTGGAGAGACCCAGTACTTC
cdr3_aa: CASSQVQESGETQYF

d_call: TRBD1
j_call: TRBJ1-1
clone_size: few
v_call: TRBV19
cdr3_nt: TGTGCCAGTAGTGTAGGGACAGGGGGCGCTGCTGAAGCTTTCTTT
cdr3_aa: CASSVGTGGAAEAFF

d_call: .
j_call: TRBJ1-1
clone_size: .
v_call: TRBV6-5
cdr3_nt: TGTGCCAGCACCGGGGGGCTGAACACTGAAGCTTTCTTT
cdr3_aa: CASTGGLNTEAFF

d_call: TRBD1
j_call: TRBJ1-5
clone_size: few
v_call: TRBV5-6
cdr3_nt: TGTGCCAGCAGCCCGAACAGGGGGGGGGTAGGGCAGCCCCAGCATTTT
cdr3_aa: CASSPNRGGVGQPQHF

d_call: .
j_call: TRBJ1-2
clone_size: .
v_call: TRBV9
cdr3_nt: TGTGCCAGCAGCGTAGCTCGCAGTATTGGGCCAAAGGGCTACACCTTC
cdr3_aa: CASSVARSIGPKGYTF

d_call: .
j_call: TRBJ2-7
clone_size: few
v_call: TRBV7-9
cdr3_nt: TGTGCCAGCAGCCCTTATAGACAGATCTACGAGCAGTACTTC
cdr3_aa: CASSPYRQIYEQYF

d_call: .
j_call: TRBJ1-5
clone_size: few
v_call: TRBV18
cdr3_nt: TGTGCCAGCTCGAGACAGGATAGCAATCAGCCCCAGCATTTT
cdr3_aa: CASSRQDSNQPQHF

d_call: TRBD1
j_call: TRBJ1-2
clone_size: few
v_call: TRBV18
cdr3_nt: TGTGCCAGCTCACCGGACAGGGGGCATGGCTACACCTTC
cdr3_aa: CASSPDRGHGYTF

d_call: .
j_call: TRBJ1-5
clone_size: .
v_call: TRBV5-5
cdr3_nt: TGTGCCAGCAGCTTGCGATCGGTGGTCAATCAGCCCCAGCATTTT
cdr3_aa: CASSLRSVVNQPQHF

d_call: .
j_call: TRBJ1-1
clone_size: few
v_call: TRBV5-4
cdr3_nt: TGTGCCAGCAGCTTGGAAGGGGAATGGACTGAAGCTTTCTTT
cdr3_aa: CASSLEGEWTEAFF

d_call: TRBD1
j_call: TRBJ2-2
clone_size: few
v_call: TRBV6-5
cdr3_nt: TGTGCCAGCAGAGGACAGGAGAACACCGGGGAGCTGTTTTTT
cdr3_aa: CASRGQENTGELFF

d_call: TRBD2
j_call: TRBJ2-3
clone_size: .
v_call: TRBV5-4
cdr3_nt: TGTGCCAGCACCACGCCGACTAGCGGGGGCACAGATACGCAGTATTTT
cdr3_aa: CASTTPTSGGTDTQYF

d_call: .
j_call: TRBJ2-7
clone_size: few
v_call: TRBV6-6
cdr3_nt: TGTGCCAGCTTAAAGGAGCTCTCCTACGAGCAGTACTTC
cdr3_aa: CASLKELSYEQYF

d_call: .
j_call: TRBJ1-5
clone_size: .
v_call: TRBV28
cdr3_nt: TGTGCCAGCAGTACAACAGGGTTAAGCAATCAGCCCCAGCATTTT
cdr3_aa: CASSTTGLSNQPQHF

d_call: .
j_call: TRBJ2-5
clone_size: few
v_call: TRBV7-7
cdr3_nt: TGTGCCAGCAGCCCACGGGACCAAGAGACCCAGTACTTC
cdr3_aa: CASSPRDQETQYF

d_call: .
j_call: TRBJ2-7
clone_size: .
v_call: TRBV19
cdr3_nt: TGTGCCAGTAGTATAGTGGCAACAGTTTCCTCCTACGAGCAGTACTTC
cdr3_aa: CASSIVATVSSYEQYF

d_call: .
j_call: TRBJ1-2
clone_size: .
v_call: TRBV28
cdr3_nt: TGTGCCAGCAGCGTCTGGGAGGGCTACACCTTC
cdr3_aa: CASSVWEGYTF

d_call: TRBD1
j_call: TRBJ1-6
clone_size: few
v_call: TRBV6-5
cdr3_nt: TGTGCCAGCAGTCTGGACAGGAGAGATTATTCACCCCTCCACTTT
cdr3_aa: CASSLDRRDYSPLHF

d_call: TRBD2
j_call: TRBJ2-1
clone_size: few
v_call: TRBV11-2
cdr3_nt: TGTGCCAGCAGCTTAGTGGCGGGGGGCTACAATGAGCAGTTCTTC
cdr3_aa: CASSLVAGGYNEQFF

d_call: .
j_call: TRBJ1-5
clone_size: .
v_call: TRBV7-3
cdr3_nt: TGTGCCAGCAGGGGGGGACCCGACAATCAGCCCCAGCATTTT
cdr3_aa: CASRGGPDNQPQHF

d_call: TRBD1
j_call: TRBJ2-7
clone_size: few
v_call: TRBV5-1
cdr3_nt: TGCGCCAGCAGCTTGGGTGAGACAGGGGGGTCCTACGAGCAGTACTTC
cdr3_aa: CASSLGETGGSYEQYF

d_call: .
j_call: TRBJ1-5
clone_size: few
v_call: TRBV5-1
cdr3_nt: TGCGCCAGCAGCTCGGGAGGGGGGGATCAGCCCCAGCATTTT
cdr3_aa: CASSSGGGDQPQHF

d_call: .
j_call: TRBJ1-1
clone_size: few
v_call: TRBV7-9
cdr3_nt: TGTGCCAGCAGCTTAAGGGGGTCGGACACTGAAGCTTTCTTT
cdr3_aa: CASSLRGSDTEAFF

d_call: TRBD2
j_call: TRBJ2-7
clone_size: few
v_call: TRBV14
cdr3_nt: TGTGCCAGCAGCCAAGGGGGAGGGGTCCCGGAGCAGTACTTC
cdr3_aa: CASSQGGGVPEQYF

d_call: TRBD1
j_call: TRBJ2-7
clone_size: few
v_call: TRBV28
cdr3_nt: TGTGCCAGCAGTTCCCTCGCCGGGACAGCCAGCGAGCAGTACTTC
cdr3_aa: CASSSLAGTASEQYF

d_call: TRBD1
j_call: TRBJ2-5
clone_size: few
v_call: TRBV6-5
cdr3_nt: TGTGCCATCCAACAGGGGGCTGGGGAGACCCAGTACTTC
cdr3_aa: CAIQQGAGETQYF

d_call: .
j_call: TRBJ2-7
clone_size: .
v_call: TRBV28
cdr3_nt: TGTGCCAGCAGTGGGGCGGACCGGCGCTACGAGCAGTACTTC
cdr3_aa: CASSGADRRYEQYF